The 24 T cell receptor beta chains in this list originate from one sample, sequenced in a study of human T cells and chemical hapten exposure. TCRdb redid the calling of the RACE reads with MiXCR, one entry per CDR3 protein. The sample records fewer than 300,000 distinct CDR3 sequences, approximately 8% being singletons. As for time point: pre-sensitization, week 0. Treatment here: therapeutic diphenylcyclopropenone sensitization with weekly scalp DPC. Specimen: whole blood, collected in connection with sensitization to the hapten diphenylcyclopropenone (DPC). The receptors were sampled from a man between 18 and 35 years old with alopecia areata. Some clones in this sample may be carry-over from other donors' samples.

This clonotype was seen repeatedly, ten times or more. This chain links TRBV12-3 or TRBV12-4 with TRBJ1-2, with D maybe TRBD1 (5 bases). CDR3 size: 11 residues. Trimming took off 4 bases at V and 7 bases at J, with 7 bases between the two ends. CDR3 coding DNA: TGTGCCAGCAGTTCAGGGCTTGGCTACACCTTC. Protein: CASSSGLGYTF.

The CDR3, as DNA: TGTGCCAGCAGCTTGGACAGGGGAACTCAGCCCCAGCATTTT. Translating it yields CASSLDRGTQPQHF. The V call is TRBV7-2, the J call TRBJ1-5; 9 bases map to TRBD1. Germline V gene data show CDR1 as SGHTA and CDR2 as FQGNSA. CDR3 size: 14 residues. V gave up 3 bases and J gave up 6 bases; unmatched junction bases: 3. The entire variable domain, with the rest obtained from reference TRBV7-2 and TRBJ1-5, is as follows: GAGVSQSPSNKVTEKGKDVELRCDPISGHTALYWYRQSLGQGLEFLIYFQGNSAPDKSGLPSDRFSAERTGGSVSTLTIQRTQQEDSAVYLCASSLDRGTQPQHFGDGTRLSIL.

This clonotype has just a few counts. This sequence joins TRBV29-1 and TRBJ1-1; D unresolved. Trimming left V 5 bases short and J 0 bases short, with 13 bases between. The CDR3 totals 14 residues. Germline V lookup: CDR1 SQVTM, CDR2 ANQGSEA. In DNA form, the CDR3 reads TGCAGCGTTAAGGCGTTACAGATGAACACTGAAGCTTTCTTT. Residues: CSVKALQMNTEAFF.

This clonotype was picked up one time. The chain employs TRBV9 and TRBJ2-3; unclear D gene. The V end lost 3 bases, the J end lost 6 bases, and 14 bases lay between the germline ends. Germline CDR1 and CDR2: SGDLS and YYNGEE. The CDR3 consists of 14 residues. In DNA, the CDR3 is TGTGCCAGCAGCGGAGGTGGGATGGCGGATACGCAGTATTTT. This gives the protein CASSGGGMADTQYF.

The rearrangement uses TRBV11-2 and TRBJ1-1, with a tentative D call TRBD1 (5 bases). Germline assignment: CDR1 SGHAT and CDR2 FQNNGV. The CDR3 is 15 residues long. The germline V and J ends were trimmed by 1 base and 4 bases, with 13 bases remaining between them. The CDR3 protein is CASSLAGTGFTEAFF. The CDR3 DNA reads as TGTGCCAGCAGCTTAGCAGGGACCGGGTTCACTGAAGCTTTCTTT.

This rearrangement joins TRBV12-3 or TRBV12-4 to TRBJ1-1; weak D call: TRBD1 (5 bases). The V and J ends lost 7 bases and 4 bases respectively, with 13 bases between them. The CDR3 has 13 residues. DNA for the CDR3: TGTGCCAGCAACCTTAAGGGGTCCACTGAAGCTTTCTTT. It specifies CASNLKGSTEAFF.

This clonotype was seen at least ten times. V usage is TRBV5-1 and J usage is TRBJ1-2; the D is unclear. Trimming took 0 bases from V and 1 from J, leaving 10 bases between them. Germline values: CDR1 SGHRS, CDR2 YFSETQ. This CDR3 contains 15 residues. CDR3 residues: CASSLESGDNYGYTF. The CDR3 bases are TGCGCCAGCAGCTTGGAGTCAGGAGATAACTATGGCTACACCTTC.

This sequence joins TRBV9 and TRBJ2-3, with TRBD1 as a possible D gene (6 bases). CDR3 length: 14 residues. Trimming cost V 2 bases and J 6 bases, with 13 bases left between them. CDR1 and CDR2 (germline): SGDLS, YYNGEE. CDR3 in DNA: TGTGCCAGCAGCGTGCTCGTTACAGGGGATACGCAGTATTTT. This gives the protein CASSVLVTGDTQYF.

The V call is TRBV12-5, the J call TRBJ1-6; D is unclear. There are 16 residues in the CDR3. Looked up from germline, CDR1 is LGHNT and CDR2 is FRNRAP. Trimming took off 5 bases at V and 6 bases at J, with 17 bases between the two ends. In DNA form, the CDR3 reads TGTGCTAGTGGTCCACTTACCATGGAGCCTAATTCACCCCTCCACTTT. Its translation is CASGPLTMEPNSPLHF.

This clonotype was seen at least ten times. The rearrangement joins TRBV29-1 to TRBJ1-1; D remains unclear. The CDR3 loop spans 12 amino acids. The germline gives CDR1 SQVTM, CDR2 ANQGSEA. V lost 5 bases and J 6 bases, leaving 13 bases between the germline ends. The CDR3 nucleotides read TGCAGCGTTCAAGCCGCAACCGCTGAAGCTTTCTTT. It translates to CSVQAATAEAFF.

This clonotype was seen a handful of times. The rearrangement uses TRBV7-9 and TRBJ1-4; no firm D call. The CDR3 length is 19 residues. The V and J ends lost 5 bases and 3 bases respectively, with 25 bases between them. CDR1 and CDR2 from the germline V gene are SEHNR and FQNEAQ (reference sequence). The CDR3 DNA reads TGTGCCAGCAGCACGAGTCGGCAGCAGTTGGTAAAGGCTAATGAAAAACTGTTTTTT. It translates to CASSTSRQQLVKANEKLFF.

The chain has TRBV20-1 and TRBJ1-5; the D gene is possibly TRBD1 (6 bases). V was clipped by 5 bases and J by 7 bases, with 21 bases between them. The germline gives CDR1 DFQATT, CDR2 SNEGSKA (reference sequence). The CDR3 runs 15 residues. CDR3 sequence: CSARGTQGVRQPQHF. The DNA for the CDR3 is TGCAGTGCTCGCGGGACACAAGGGGTGAGGCAGCCCCAGCATTTT.

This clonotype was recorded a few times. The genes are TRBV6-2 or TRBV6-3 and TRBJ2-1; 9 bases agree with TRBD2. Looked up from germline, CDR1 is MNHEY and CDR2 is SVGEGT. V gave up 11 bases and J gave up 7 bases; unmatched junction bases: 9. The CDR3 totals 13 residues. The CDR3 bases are TGTGCCGTTCTAGCGGGACGATTTAATGAGCAGTTCTTC. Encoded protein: CAVLAGRFNEQFF.

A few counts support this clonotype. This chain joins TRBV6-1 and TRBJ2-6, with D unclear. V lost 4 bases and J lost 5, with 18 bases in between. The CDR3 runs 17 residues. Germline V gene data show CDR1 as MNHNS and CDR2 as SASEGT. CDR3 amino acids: CASSASVTGLRANVLTF. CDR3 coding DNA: TGTGCCAGCAGTGCATCGGTAACGGGCTTGAGGGCCAACGTCCTGACTTTC.

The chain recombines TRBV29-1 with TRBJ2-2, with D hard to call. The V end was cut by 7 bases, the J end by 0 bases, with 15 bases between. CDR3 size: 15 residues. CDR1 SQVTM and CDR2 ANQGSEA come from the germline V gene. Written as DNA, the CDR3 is TGCAGCGCCTCCCCTCAGCACACGAACACCGGGGAGCTGTTTTTT. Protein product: CSASPQHTNTGELFF.

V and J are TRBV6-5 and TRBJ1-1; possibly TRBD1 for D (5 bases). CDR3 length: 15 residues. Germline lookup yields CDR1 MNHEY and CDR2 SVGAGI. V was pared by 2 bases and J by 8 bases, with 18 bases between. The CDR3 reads CASSYGAGTAGEAFF. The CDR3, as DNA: TGTGCCAGCAGTTACGGAGCCGGGACGGCCGGGGAAGCTTTCTTT.

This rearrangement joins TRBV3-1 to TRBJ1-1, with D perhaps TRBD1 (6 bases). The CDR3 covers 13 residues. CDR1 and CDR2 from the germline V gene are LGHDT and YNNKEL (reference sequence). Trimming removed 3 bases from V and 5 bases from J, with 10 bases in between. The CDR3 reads CASSQGARTEAFF. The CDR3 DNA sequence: TGTGCCAGCAGCCAGGGGGCGCGTACTGAAGCTTTCTTT.

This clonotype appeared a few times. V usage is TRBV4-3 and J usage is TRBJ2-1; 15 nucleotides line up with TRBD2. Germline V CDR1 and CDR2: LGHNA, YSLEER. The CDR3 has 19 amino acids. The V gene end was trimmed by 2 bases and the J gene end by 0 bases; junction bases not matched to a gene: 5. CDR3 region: CASSQIGLAGGSSYNEQFF. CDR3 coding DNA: TGCGCCAGCAGCCAAATAGGACTAGCGGGGGGGAGCTCCTACAATGAGCAGTTCTTC.

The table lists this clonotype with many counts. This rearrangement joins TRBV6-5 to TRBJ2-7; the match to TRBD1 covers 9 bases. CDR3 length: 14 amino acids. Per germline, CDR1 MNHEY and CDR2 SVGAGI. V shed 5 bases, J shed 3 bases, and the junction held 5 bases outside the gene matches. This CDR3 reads CASSPGTGFYEQYF. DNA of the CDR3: TGTGCCAGCAGTCCCGGGACAGGGTTCTACGAGCAGTACTTC.

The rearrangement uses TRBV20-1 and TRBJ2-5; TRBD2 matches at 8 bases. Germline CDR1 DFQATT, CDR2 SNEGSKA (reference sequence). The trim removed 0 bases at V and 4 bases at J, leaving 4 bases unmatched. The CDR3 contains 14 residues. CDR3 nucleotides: TGCAGTGCTAGAGAACCAGCGGGGGCAGAGACCCAGTACTTC. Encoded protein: CSAREPAGAETQYF.

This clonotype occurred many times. The chain's CDR3 is CASSGSGNTIYF. The CDR3 DNA is TGTGCCAGCAGTGGTTCTGGAAACACCATATATTTT. This sequence joins TRBV2 and TRBJ1-3; D not resolved. The CDR3 sequence is 12 residues long. Looked up from germline, CDR1 is SNHLY and CDR2 is FYNNEI. V lost 4 bases and J 1 base, leaving 2 bases between the germline ends.

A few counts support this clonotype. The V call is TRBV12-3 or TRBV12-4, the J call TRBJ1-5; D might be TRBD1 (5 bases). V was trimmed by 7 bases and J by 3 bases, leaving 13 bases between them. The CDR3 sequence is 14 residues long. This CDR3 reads CASNTDTFNQPQHF. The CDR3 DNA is TGTGCCAGCAACACGGACACCTTCAATCAGCCCCAGCATTTT.

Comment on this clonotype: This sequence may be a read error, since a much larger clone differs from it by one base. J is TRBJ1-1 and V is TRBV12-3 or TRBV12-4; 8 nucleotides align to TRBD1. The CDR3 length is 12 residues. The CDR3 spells CASSLGQAEVFF. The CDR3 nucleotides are TGTGCCAGCAGTCTGGGACAGGCAGAAGTTTTCTTT.

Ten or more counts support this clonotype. The CDR3 bases are TGCGCCAGCAGCCAAGTTAGGAGGGACGAGCCCCAGCATTTT. This codes for CASSQVRRDEPQHF. The chain couples TRBV4-3 to TRBJ1-5; D is possibly TRBD1 (5 bases). Trimming took 1 base from V and 8 from J, leaving 12 bases between them. Per the germline V gene, CDR1 is LGHNA and CDR2 is YSLEER. This CDR3 has 14 residues.